This TCR beta chain was captured in a study of blood T cell repertoires in COVID-19 (TCRdb year 2020). At the level of the whole study: Samples from collaborators originated in the United States, Italy and Spain and spanned both the acute and convalescent phases of COVID-19. The repertoires were released in a freely available public database meant as a resource for research on the immune response to SARS-CoV-2. The sample metadata nearly always contained a de-identified subject ID, COVID-19 status, age in years and sex. Where HLA class I and class II types were available, the types were taken from metadata supplied by the sample provider, not from assay-based typing. The prospective study material was composed of cDNA or gDNA derived from T cells, B-cell-depleted T cells, or PBMCs. The samples were drawn from the first 160 participants of the ongoing ImmuneRACE study and from 1,254 subjects provided by 6 global collaborators. Subjects who had been exposed to COVID-19, were actively infected with it, or had recovered from it provided the deeply sampled blood TCRbeta repertoires that made up the dataset.

The immunoSEQ Assay, a bias-controlled multiplex PCR, was used to amplify TCRbeta CDR3 regions from genomic DNA. The published analysis was carried out like this. Within the assay, amplification of reference gene primers was used to estimate how many nucleated cells each sample contained. Sequence reads were collapsed and filtered to measure the absolute abundance of every unique TCRbeta CDR3 rearrangement. For each sample, productive Simpson clonality was calculated as the square root of Simpson's diversity index over productive rearrangements. This is the immuneACCESS table as TCRdb keeps it, with only in-frame sequences that have V and J called. A part of the clones is gone; compared with another copy, unresolved V genes explain less than half, and the rest is unexplained. V, J and clone size derive from that table, while D and trimming were established from the DNA sequence. For this sample the table gives 150,000 to 200,000 clones, of which about three quarters were detected only once. Approximately 26% of the sample is taken by the ten largest.

On this clone: Its antigen remains undetermined. No base quality values were provided; no much bigger clone lies one nucleotide off.

Reading from cysteine to phenylalanine, the CDR3 counts 15 amino acids. The retained sequence is limited to the CDR3, 45 bases, with the frame set at the first base. CDR1 SEHNR and CDR2 FQNEAQ were looked up in the germline V gene (reference sequence). Trimming removed 1 base from V and 3 bases from J, leaving 13 bases between the germline ends. Each collaborating institution followed its own protocols to collect whole blood in K2EDTA tubes. Collaborator samples were shipped for TCRbeta analysis as frozen whole blood, isolated PBMCs, or DNA extracted from either sample type. Paper-wide results and their limitations: Clinical and demographic metadata were provided uncurated, with the amount varying by source and participant.

The source is an older woman with acute or convalescent COVID-19. The material sequenced was peripheral blood. The chain couples TRBV7-9 to TRBJ2-7; TRBD2 might be the D gene, on 5 matching bases. The DNA sequence follows: TGTGCCAGCAGCTTAGGGGCTAGCAACGGCTACGAGCAGTACTTC. It translates to CASSLGASNGYEQYF.